This T cell receptor beta chain originates from a study of blood T cell repertoires in COVID-19. Study-level background: Acute and convalescent COVID-19 samples came from the United States, Italy and Spain. PBMCs, B-cell-depleted T cells, or T cells provided the cDNA or gDNA that made up the material.

Original handling: Nucleated cell counts were estimated from reference gene primer amplification. This table comes from immunoSEQ multiplex PCR, and its TCRdb copy is limited to in-frame clones, with some not included. The V and J calls and clone size are taken from that table; D and trimming were inferred from the DNA. The sample holds about 88,000 clones, about 90% seen once. Between the trimmed V and J ends, which lost 9 bases and 1 base, there was a span of 12 bases. This CDR3 is built from 13 residues. Germline V gene data show CDR1 as MDHEN and CDR2 as SYDVKM. Followed over time, Seattle patients had been enrolled while infection was active.

The gene calls are TRBV28 and TRBJ1-1, with D possibly matching TRBD1 (5 bases). The sequencing sample was made of peripheral blood. This sequence was found in a young man with COVID-19, enrolled during active disease. The CDR3 coding sequence is TGTGCCAGTTCGCCCACAGGGAACACTGAAGCTTTCTTT. Amino acid sequence: CASSPTGNTEAFF.